These 20 T cell receptor beta chains originate from one sample sequenced in a study of post-analysis software for immune sequencing data. Study-level points and caveats: Comparison of patients with controls showed a handful of TRBV segments more frequent in patients, TRBV5-6, TRBV5-1 and TRBV20-1 among them.

Antigens of these TCRs are unknown. Libraries were made from TCR beta cDNA, and they carried unique molecular identifiers. TCRdb called the PCR reads again in MiXCR, with one record for every CDR3 protein. The data hold 450,000 to 650,000 distinct CDR3 sequences, with roughly 40% observed a single time. The sequenced material came from blood. The receptor set was obtained from a girl aged 5-17 years with multiple sclerosis.

The chain couples TRBV5-1 to TRBJ1-2; D call uncertain. Germline V gene lookup returns CDR1 SGHRS and CDR2 YFSETQ. This CDR3 has 15 amino acids. Deletions cut 0 bases from V and 0 bases from J, with 9 bases between. CDR3 region: CASSLAAAPNYGYTF. The CDR3 coding sequence is TGCGCCAGCAGCTTGGCGGCAGCCCCTAACTATGGCTACACCTTC.

The gene calls are TRBV7-9 and TRBJ1-2, with TRBD1 identical over 7 bases. Germline values: CDR1 SEHNR, CDR2 FQNEAQ (reference sequence). This CDR3 is 14 amino acids long. Trimming took 5 bases from V and 10 from J; bases not matched to a gene: 13. CDR3 residues: CASSPKDKGGDYTF. In nucleotides, the CDR3 is TGTGCCAGCAGCCCAAAGGATAAAGGGGGCGACTACACCTTC.

This sequence joins TRBV20-1 and TRBJ2-4, with D perhaps matching TRBD1 or TRBD2 (5 bases each). V lost 6 bases and J lost 5, with 8 bases in between. CDR1 and CDR2 from the germline V gene are DFQATT and SNEGSKA (reference sequence). The CDR3 extends over 11 amino acids. The CDR3 loop reads CSALGQNIQYF. The CDR3 nucleotides read TGCAGTGCGTTGGGACAAAACATTCAGTACTTC.

The rearrangement joins TRBV20-1 to TRBJ2-3; no firm D call. Germline V CDR1 and CDR2: DFQATT, SNEGSKA (reference sequence). The CDR3 consists of 16 residues. Trimming removed 3 bases from V and 5 bases from J, with 21 bases in between. CDR3 loop: CSASPSLDVGRDTQYF. As DNA, the CDR3 is TGCAGTGCTAGCCCCTCTCTGGATGTGGGAAGAGATACGCAGTATTTT.

A single count supports this clonotype. The chain has TRBV7-2 and TRBJ1-1, with no clear D. Germline values: CDR1 SGHTA, CDR2 FQGNSA. V was trimmed by 3 bases and J by 11 bases, leaving 16 bases between them. This CDR3 is built from 13 residues. CDR3 in DNA: TGTGCCAGCAGCTTGGTGCTCTTTAACTGCGCTTTCTTT. Translation: CASSLVLFNCAFF.

This clonotype was seen a single time. This sequence joins TRBV15 and TRBJ2-1; D gene uncertain. The CDR3 extends over 13 amino acids. Germline assignment: CDR1 LNHNV and CDR2 YYDKDF (reference sequence). V lost 0 bases and J 10 bases, leaving 10 bases between the germline ends. CDR3 DNA: TGTGCCACCAGCAGAGACCGTTTCTCCGAGCAGTTCTTC. Translated, it gives CATSRDRFSEQFF.

The chain links TRBV14 to TRBJ2-7; either TRBD1 or TRBD2 may supply D (5 bases each). Deletions cut 4 bases from V and 0 bases from J, with 25 bases between. The CDR3 runs to 19 residues. CDR1 SGHDN and CDR2 FVKESK come from the germline V gene. DNA of the CDR3: TGTGCCAGCAGCCCACTCGGAGGAGGACAACGGATTTACTCCTACGAGCAGTACTTC. Encoded protein: CASSPLGGGQRIYSYEQYF. Together with reference TRBV14 and TRBJ2-7, the CDR3 gives the full variable domain: EAGVTQFPSHSVIEKGQTVTLRCDPISGHDNLYWYRRVMGKEIKFLLHFVKESKQDESGMPNNRFLAERTGGTYSTLKVQPAELEDSGVYFCASSPLGGGQRIYSYEQYFGPGTRLTVT.

The rearrangement uses TRBV6-5 and TRBJ1-1; maybe TRBD1 (6 bases). The germline V gene encodes CDR1 MNHEY and CDR2 SVGAGI. V was pared by 0 bases and J by 0 bases, with 8 bases between. This CDR3 contains 15 residues. The CDR3 nucleotides are TGTGCCAGCAGTTACTCCAGGGGAATGAACACTGAAGCTTTCTTT. Translation: CASSYSRGMNTEAFF.

This clonotype was counted only a few times. The chain uses TRBV29-1 and TRBJ2-7; the D gene is possibly TRBD2 (5 bases). Per the germline V gene, CDR1 is SQVTM and CDR2 is ANQGSEA. Trimming shortened V by 4 bases and J by 2 bases, and 15 bases separated the two germline ends. The CDR3 contains 14 residues. This CDR3 is CSVATLARTYEQYF. CDR3 nucleotide sequence: TGCAGCGTTGCTACATTAGCGAGAACCTACGAGCAGTACTTC.

V gene TRBV29-1 combines with J gene TRBJ1-1; D might be TRBD1 (6 bases). Germline-derived CDR1 and CDR2 are SQVTM and ANQGSEA. This CDR3 has 14 residues. The V end was cut by 6 bases, the J end by 4 bases, with 18 bases between. The CDR3 region is CSVLNTGWITEAFF. The CDR3 DNA reads TGCAGCGTCCTAAACACAGGGTGGATCACTGAAGCTTTCTTT.

This clonotype has a handful of counts. The junction departs from the called germline gene at one end, perhaps through a read error. The genes are TRBV7-8 and TRBJ2-3; TRBD2 is a possible D gene (5 bases). The CDR3 loop spans 15 amino acids. The V gene's germline CDR1 is SGHVS and CDR2 FQNEAQ. The CDR3 here is CASSSTRSRTDTQYF. Here the CDR3 DNA reads TGCGCCAGCAGCAGTACTAGATCCCGGACAGATACGCAGTATTTT.

The chain links TRBV5-5 to TRBJ1-2; 8 nucleotides align to TRBD1. After removal of 2 bases from V and 8 bases from J, the junction contained 17 bases not matched to a gene. The germline CDR1 and CDR2 sequences are SGHKS and YYEKEE (reference sequence). This CDR3 has 17 residues. CDR3 residues: CASSLMPGGRGQGGYTF. Here the CDR3 DNA reads TGTGCCAGCAGCTTAATGCCGGGGGGCAGGGGGCAAGGCGGCTACACCTTC.

About this clonotype itself: The CDR3 end shows no conserved phenylalanine or tryptophan, and so a read error is likely. The V call is TRBV12-3 or TRBV12-4, the J call TRBJ2-3, with D possibly matching TRBD1 (6 bases). Trimming left V 4 bases short and J 8 bases short, with 22 bases between. The CDR3 is 16 residues long. In DNA, the CDR3 is TGTGCCAGCAGTTGGGGGAGTGGGACATTCCAGCCTACGCAGTATTGT. Its translation is CASSWGSGTFQPTQYC.

This clonotype was found a few times. The genes are TRBV12-3 or TRBV12-4 and TRBJ2-6; D unclear. CDR3 size: 16 residues. Trimming left V 3 bases short and J 0 bases short, with 9 bases between. CDR3 sequence: CASSFSASSGANVLTF. The CDR3, as DNA: TGTGCCAGCAGTTTTTCGGCGAGCTCTGGGGCCAACGTCCTGACTTTC.

At least ten counts were recorded for this clonotype. The chain has TRBV29-1 and TRBJ1-2; D is undetermined. Germline assignment: CDR1 SQVTM and CDR2 ANQGSEA. The CDR3 totals 14 residues. Trimming removed 7 bases from V and 3 bases from J, with 18 bases in between. CDR3 in amino acids: CSASLLVSDYGYTF. CDR3 DNA: TGCAGCGCCTCCCTCTTAGTTTCAGACTATGGCTACACCTTC.

There are a few counts of this clonotype. The V gene is TRBV10-3, the J gene TRBJ2-1; no clear D. The CDR3 extends over 14 amino acids. CDR1 and CDR2 from the germline V gene are ENHRY and SYGVKD. Trimming left V 2 bases short and J 5 bases short, with 10 bases between. CDR3 sequence: CAISEGVRDNEQFF. In DNA form, the CDR3 reads TGTGCCATCAGTGAGGGGGTACGCGACAATGAGCAGTTCTTC.

There are a few counts of this clonotype. This chain joins TRBV20-1 and TRBJ2-1; the match to TRBD2 covers 11 bases. After removal of 3 bases from V and 7 bases from J, the junction contained 14 bases not matched to a gene. This CDR3 is built from 17 residues. Germline V lookup: CDR1 DFQATT, CDR2 SNEGSKA (reference sequence). CDR3 loop: CSASSTSGSGVANEQFF. The CDR3 coding sequence is TGCAGTGCTAGCTCAACTAGCGGGAGCGGGGTGGCAAATGAGCAGTTCTTC.

This clonotype occurred once. The V and J genes are TRBV6-2 or TRBV6-3 and TRBJ1-5; 11 positions agree with TRBD1. Germline CDR1 MNHEY, CDR2 SVGEGT. The CDR3 sequence is 16 residues long. Losses at the gene ends were 10 bases for V and 2 bases for J; bases not matched to a gene: 10. CDR3 loop: CATRTGGLGGNQPQHF. The CDR3 DNA is TGTGCCACCCGGACAGGGGGCTTAGGAGGCAATCAGCCCCAGCATTTT.

V usage is TRBV20-1 and J usage is TRBJ2-5, with TRBD2 as a possible D gene (6 bases). Germline V lookup: CDR1 DFQATT, CDR2 SNEGSKA (reference sequence). This CDR3 is 12 amino acids long. V was trimmed by 5 bases and J by 4 bases, leaving 11 bases between them. The CDR3 bases are TGCAGTGCTGAGACTAGGGGAGAGACCCAGTACTTC. Amino acid sequence: CSAETRGETQYF.

The V gene is TRBV4-2, the J gene TRBJ1-2; 12 bases line up with TRBD1. The CDR3 loop spans 17 amino acids. CDR1 is LGHNA and CDR2 is YNFKEQ in the germline V gene. The V gene end was trimmed by 1 base and the J gene end by 2 bases; junction bases not matched to a gene: 5. CDR3 in DNA: TGTGCCAGCAGCCAAGCGACTGGGACAGGGGGCAACTATGGCTACACCTTC. Amino acid sequence: CASSQATGTGGNYGYTF.